The clone carrying this TCR beta chain has a handful of counts. Its antigen is unknown. The authors prepared the TCRbeta library with unique molecular identifiers. TCRdb reprocessed the PCR reads with MiXCR, giving one entry per CDR3 protein. The sample has hundreds of thousands of distinct CDR3 sequences, about 16% seen once. This CDR3 region has 15 residues. Trimming took 1 base from V and 0 from J; bases not matched to a gene: 4. Germline V gives CDR1 SQVTM, CDR2 ANQGSEA. This record belongs to a study of T-cell reconstitution after alpha-beta-depleted transplantation in children. Study conclusions and caveats: The study reportedly traced alpha-beta T cells about two months after transplant to several hundred expanded graft clones. Most T-cell counts and diversity one year after the transplant came from T cells that were newly produced. Some patients owed their high day-60 TCRbeta diversity to surviving recipient T cells and thymic progenitors.

The clonotype comes from a male patient under 18 who had a stem cell transplant for acute lymphoblastic leukemia, so the T cells may come from the graft donor. Source: PBMCs, mostly from graft donor cells, taken 360 days after TCRalphabeta/CD19-depleted stem cell transplant. J is TRBJ2-7 and V is TRBV29-1, with 9 bases matching TRBD1. The CDR3 nucleotides read TGCAGCGTTGAAGCACCGGACAGGGGCTCCTACGAGCAGTACTTC. Its protein is CSVEAPDRGSYEQYF.